This entry features one T cell receptor beta chain sequence. The antigen is undetermined. These data belong to a study of cytomegalovirus exposure and HLA in healthy donors. As for the study in general: Early release data held around 80 million unique TCRs from HLA-typed donors.

This CDR3 spans 14 amino acids. V lost 6 bases to trimming and J lost 5 bases; unmatched junction nucleotides: 8. Germline CDR1 is LNHDA and CDR2 is SQIVND (reference sequence). Overall study findings and caveats: A later analysis showed that HLA-associated TCR beta chains had undergone more clonal expansion than equally common others.

Both 60 Vbeta primers and 13 Jbeta primers went into the PCR. Here immunoSEQ multiplex PCR was the method, and the copy in TCRdb shows in-frame clones only, minus some. The sample consists of over 80,000 clones, 60% to 80% of them appearing once. The chain links TRBV19 to TRBJ1-2; 8 bases align to TRBD1. Sequencing was performed on PBMCs. The TCR sequence derives from a female donor in good health and CMV-seronegative. This chain's CDR3 is CASRFRGQGYGYTF. The CDR3 DNA reads TGTGCCAGTAGATTCAGGGGGCAGGGGTATGGCTACACCTTC.